The entry below gives a single T cell receptor beta chain sequence along with its context. Its target is unknown. Samples came from axillary lymph nodes draining the breast cancer. This CDR3 comprises 14 residues. With 10 bases clipped from V and 5 bases from J, the junction kept 12 bases outside the gene matches. Germline CDR1 reads SGDLS; CDR2 reads YYNGEE. The record originates from a study of breast tumors, draining lymph nodes, adjacent tissues. The study, taken as a whole, reports: The data were judged consistent with most tumor T cells coming from lymph node and expanding in tumor. Tumor repertoires ranked between lymph nodes and nontumor tissue in diversity, with V and J gene preferences.

TCRdb itself ran the multiplex PCR reads through MiXCR, one entry per CDR3 protein. The table lists approximately 280,000 distinct CDR3 sequences, 30% to 35% of them singletons. The sequenced material came from axillary lymph node tissue. This chain joins TRBV9 and TRBJ2-7, with 10 bases identical to TRBD2. The clonotype comes from a female donor with breast cancer. Some clones in this sample may be carry-over from other donors' samples. The DNA for the CDR3 is TGTGCCTGCAACAAAACCGGGACTAGCGACGAGCAGTACTTC. Amino acid sequence: CACNKTGTSDEQYF.